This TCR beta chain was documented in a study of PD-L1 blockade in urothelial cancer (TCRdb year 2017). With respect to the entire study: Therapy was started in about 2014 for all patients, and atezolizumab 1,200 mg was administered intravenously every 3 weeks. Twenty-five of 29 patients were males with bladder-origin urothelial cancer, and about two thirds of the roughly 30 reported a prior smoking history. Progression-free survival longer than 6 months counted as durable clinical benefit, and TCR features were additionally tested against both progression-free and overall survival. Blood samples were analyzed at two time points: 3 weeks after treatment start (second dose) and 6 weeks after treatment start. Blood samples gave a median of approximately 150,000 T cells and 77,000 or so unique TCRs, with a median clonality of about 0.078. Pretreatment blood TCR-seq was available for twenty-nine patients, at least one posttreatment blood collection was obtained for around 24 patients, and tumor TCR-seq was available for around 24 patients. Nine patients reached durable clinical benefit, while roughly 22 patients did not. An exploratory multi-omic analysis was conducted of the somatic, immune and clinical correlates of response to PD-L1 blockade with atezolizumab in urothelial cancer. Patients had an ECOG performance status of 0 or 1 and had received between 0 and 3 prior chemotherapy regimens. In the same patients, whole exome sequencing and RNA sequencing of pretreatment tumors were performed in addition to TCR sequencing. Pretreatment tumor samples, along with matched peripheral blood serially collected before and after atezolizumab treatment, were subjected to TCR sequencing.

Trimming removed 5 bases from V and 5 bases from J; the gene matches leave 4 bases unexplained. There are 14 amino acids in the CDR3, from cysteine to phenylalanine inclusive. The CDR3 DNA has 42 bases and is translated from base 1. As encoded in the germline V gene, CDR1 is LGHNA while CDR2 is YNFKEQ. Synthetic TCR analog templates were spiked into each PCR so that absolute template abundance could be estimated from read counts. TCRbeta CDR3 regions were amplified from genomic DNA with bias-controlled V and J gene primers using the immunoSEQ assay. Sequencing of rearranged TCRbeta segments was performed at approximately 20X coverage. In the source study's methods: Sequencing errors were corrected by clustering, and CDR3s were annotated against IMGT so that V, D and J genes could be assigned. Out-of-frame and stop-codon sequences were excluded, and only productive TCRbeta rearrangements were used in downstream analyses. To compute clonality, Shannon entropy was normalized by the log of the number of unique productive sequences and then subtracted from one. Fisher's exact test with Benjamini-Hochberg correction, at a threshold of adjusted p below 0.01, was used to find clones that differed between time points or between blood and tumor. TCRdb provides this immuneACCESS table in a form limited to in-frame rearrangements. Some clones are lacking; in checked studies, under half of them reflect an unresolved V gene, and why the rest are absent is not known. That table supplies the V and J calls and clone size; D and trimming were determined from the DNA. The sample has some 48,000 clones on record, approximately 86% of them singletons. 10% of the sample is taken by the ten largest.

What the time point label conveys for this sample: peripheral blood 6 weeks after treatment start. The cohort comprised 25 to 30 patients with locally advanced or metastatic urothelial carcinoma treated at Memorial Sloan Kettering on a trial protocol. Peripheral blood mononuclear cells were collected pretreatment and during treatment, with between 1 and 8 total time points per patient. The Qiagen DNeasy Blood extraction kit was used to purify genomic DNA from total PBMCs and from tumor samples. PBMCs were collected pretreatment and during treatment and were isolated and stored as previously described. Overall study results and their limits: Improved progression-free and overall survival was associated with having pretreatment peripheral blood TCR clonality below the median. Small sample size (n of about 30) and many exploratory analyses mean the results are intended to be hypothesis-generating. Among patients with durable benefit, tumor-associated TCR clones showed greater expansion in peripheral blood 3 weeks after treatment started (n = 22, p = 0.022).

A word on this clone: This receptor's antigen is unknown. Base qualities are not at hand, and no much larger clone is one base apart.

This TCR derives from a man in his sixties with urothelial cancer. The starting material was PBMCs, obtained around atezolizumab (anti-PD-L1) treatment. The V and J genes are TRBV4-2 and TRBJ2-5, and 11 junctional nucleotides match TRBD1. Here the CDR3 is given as CASSLGQGEETQYF. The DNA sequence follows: TGTGCCAGCAGCTTGGGACAGGGGGAGGAGACCCAGTACTTC.